The 14 T cell receptor beta chains presented below share a single source sample, sequenced in a study of beta chain features in type 1 diabetes. Notes on the study in general: Moderate yet significant TCRB CDR3 shortening was seen in Type 1 diabetes patients in all four CD4+ subsets.

Expressed TCRB transcripts were sequenced after all isolated RNA was converted to cDNA. Some clones are missing from TCRdb's copy, which holds only in-frame ones; the method was immunoSEQ multiplex PCR. This sample has about 28,000 clones, with less than 70% found just once. Their target antigens are unknown. Material: Tregs from blood. The source is a woman in her twenties or thirties with type 1 diabetes.

CDR3 coding DNA: TGTGCCAGCAGTTTATCGGGGGCAACTAATGAAAAACTGTTTTTT. It codes for CASSLSGATNEKLFF. The chain is built from TRBV28 and TRBJ1-4; TRBD1 might be the D (5 bases). Trimming stripped 1 base from V and 0 bases from J, with 6 bases between. CDR3 size: 15 residues. Germline CDR1 is MDHEN and CDR2 is SYDVKM.

Only a few counts were recorded for this clone. DNA of the CDR3: TGTGCCATCAGTGAGACAGGGGATGTATCTGAAGCTTTCTTT. It codes for CAISETGDVSEAFF. V is TRBV10-3 and J is TRBJ1-1; TRBD1 matches at 7 bases. Looked up from germline, CDR1 is ENHRY and CDR2 is SYGVKD. V was clipped by 2 bases and J by 6 bases; unmatched bases: 6. The CDR3 sequence is 14 residues long.

The chain uses TRBV10-3 and TRBJ2-1; a weak D match, TRBD2 (5 bases). The CDR3 is made up of 14 amino acids. Per the germline V gene, CDR1 is ENHRY and CDR2 is SYGVKD. V lost 3 bases and J 9 bases, leaving 15 bases between the germline ends. CDR3 region: CAISERLIVSEQFF. The CDR3 bases are TGTGCCATCAGTGAACGACTAATCGTAAGTGAGCAGTTCTTC.

The chain employs TRBV2 and TRBJ2-2; 9 positions match TRBD1. The CDR3 runs to 12 residues. Germline V gives CDR1 SNHLY, CDR2 FYNNEI. V lost 6 bases, J lost 7 bases, and 0 bases stayed unmatched. The CDR3 bases are TGTGCCAGCAGGGACAGGGGCGGGGAGCTGTTTTTT. The encoded protein is CASRDRGGELFF.

The chain employs TRBV5-1 and TRBJ2-5; a possible D gene is TRBD1 (6 bases). Germline V gives CDR1 SGHRS, CDR2 YFSETQ. The CDR3 has 15 residues. The V gene lost 4 bases and the J gene lost 2 bases, with 15 bases spanning the gap. This CDR3 reads CASSLSDRHQETQYF. The CDR3 coding sequence is TGCGCCAGCAGCCTCTCCGACAGGCATCAAGAGACCCAGTACTTC. Using reference TRBV5-1 and TRBJ2-5 for the parts outside the CDR3, the full variable domain is KAGVTQTPRYLIKTRGQQVTLSCSPISGHRSVSWYQQTPGQGLQFLFEYFSETQRNKGNFPGRFSGRQFSNSRSEMNVSTLELGDSALYLCASSLSDRHQETQYFGPGTRLLVL.

The V call is TRBV6-5, the J call TRBJ2-1; 9 nucleotides align to TRBD2. The CDR3 runs 13 residues. Losses at the gene ends were 7 bases for V and 9 bases for J; bases not matched to a gene: 7. Germline V CDR1 and CDR2: MNHEY, SVGAGI. The CDR3 here is CASTGLARGEQFF. The CDR3 DNA reads as TGTGCCAGCACCGGACTAGCGAGGGGTGAGCAGTTCTTC.

This clone has a handful of counts. The chain has TRBV7-3 and TRBJ2-1; D call uncertain. Trimming removed 4 bases from V and 7 bases from J, with 5 bases in between. Germline lookup yields CDR1 SGHTA and CDR2 FQGTGA. The CDR3 totals 11 residues. CDR3 sequence: CASSSGNEQFF. The CDR3 DNA follows: TGTGCCAGCAGCTCCGGGAATGAGCAGTTCTTC.

The J gene is TRBJ2-5, the V gene TRBV5-1, with 12 bases lining up with TRBD1. Germline CDR1 is SGHRS and CDR2 is YFSETQ. Trimming cost V 4 bases and J 5 bases; bases outside gene matches: 6. This CDR3 contains 15 residues. CDR3 amino acids: CASSTGQGALETQYF. CDR3 nucleotides: TGCGCCAGCAGCACGGGACAGGGGGCGCTGGAGACCCAGTACTTC. The full variable domain, rest sourced from reference TRBV5-1 and TRBJ2-5, is KAGVTQTPRYLIKTRGQQVTLSCSPISGHRSVSWYQQTPGQGLQFLFEYFSETQRNKGNFPGRFSGRQFSNSRSEMNVSTLELGDSALYLCASSTGQGALETQYFGPGTRLLVL.

The chain uses TRBV29-1 and TRBJ2-7; weak D call: TRBD1 (6 bases). CDR3 length equals 14 residues. Trimming left V 3 bases short and J 6 bases short, with 18 bases between. The germline CDR1 and CDR2 sequences are SQVTM and ANQGSEA. CDR3 amino acids: CSVEKADRPREQYF. In nucleotides, the CDR3 is TGCAGCGTTGAGAAAGCTGACAGGCCCCGCGAGCAGTACTTC.

The rearrangement links TRBV5-1 to TRBJ2-3; D unresolved. V was trimmed by 4 bases and J by 2 bases, leaving 5 bases between them. Germline V lookup: CDR1 SGHRS, CDR2 YFSETQ. This CDR3 has 12 amino acids. In nucleotides, the CDR3 is TGCGCCAGCAGCCCAAACACAGATACGCAGTATTTT. Translated: CASSPNTDTQYF.

This chain connects TRBV7-9 to TRBJ2-3; D possibly corresponds to TRBD1 (8 bases). The V gene's germline CDR1 is SEHNR and CDR2 FQNEAQ (reference sequence). V lost 5 bases and J lost 6, with 24 bases in between. This CDR3 contains 17 residues. CDR3 region: CASSRGVRTGLLDTQYF. CDR3 bases: TGTGCCAGCAGCCGGGGGGTCCGGACAGGGCTTCTGGATACGCAGTATTTT.

The chain is built from TRBV5-1 and TRBJ2-7; tentatively, D is TRBD2 (6 bases). This CDR3 spans 15 amino acids. Trimming took off 5 bases at V and 4 bases at J, with 19 bases between the two ends. CDR1 and CDR2 from the germline V gene are SGHRS and YFSETQ. CDR3 DNA: TGCGCCAGCAGTCCCCTGGACATCGGAGGGTACGAGCAGTACTTC. Its translation is CASSPLDIGGYEQYF.

V usage is TRBV2 and J usage is TRBJ2-5, with a tentative D call TRBD1 (5 bases). The CDR3 extends over 18 amino acids. V was shortened by 5 bases and J by 0 bases, with 22 bases between the two germline ends. CDR1 is SNHLY, CDR2 FYNNEI, per germline. CDR3 in DNA: TGTGCCAGCAGTTCCACTGGGTCTTCGAGGACAAACCAAGAGACCCAGTACTTC. Translating gives CASSSTGSSRTNQETQYF.

The chain links TRBV5-4 to TRBJ1-1; 8 bases map to TRBD1. This CDR3 region has 13 residues. Trimming removed 4 bases from V and 5 bases from J; junction bases left unmatched: 4. The germline gives CDR1 SGHNT, CDR2 YYREEE (reference sequence). DNA of the CDR3: TGTGCCAGCAGCAAACAGGGGGGGACTGAAGCTTTCTTT. Translated, it gives CASSKQGGTEAFF.